This T cell receptor (beta chain) is drawn from a study of cytomegalovirus exposure and HLA in healthy donors. Notes on this clone: The antigen is unknown.

The PCR employed 60 Vbeta primers together with 13 Jbeta primers. Libraries were prepared by immunoSEQ multiplex PCR; TCRdb keeps only in-frame clonotypes and omits some of them. Counted here are 150,000 to 180,000 clones, around 75% occurring once; the ten biggest clones make up more than 1.2%. The CDR3 length is 13 residues. Trimming removed 5 bases from V and 6 bases from J, with 10 bases in between. CDR1 is SGHTA, CDR2 FQGNSA, per germline. Study-level findings and limits: With later analysis, a missense DCLRE1C variant became linked to TCR beta V- and J-gene trimming. In vitro, a few CMV-associated chains proved specific for CMV antigens.

The source is a young man in good health and CMV-seronegative. This chain joins TRBV7-2 and TRBJ2-2; tentatively, D is TRBD1 (5 bases). Sequenced: PBMCs. The chain's CDR3 is CASSARDPGELFF. The DNA for the CDR3 is TGTGCCAGCAGCGCCAGGGATCCCGGGGAGCTGTTTTTT.